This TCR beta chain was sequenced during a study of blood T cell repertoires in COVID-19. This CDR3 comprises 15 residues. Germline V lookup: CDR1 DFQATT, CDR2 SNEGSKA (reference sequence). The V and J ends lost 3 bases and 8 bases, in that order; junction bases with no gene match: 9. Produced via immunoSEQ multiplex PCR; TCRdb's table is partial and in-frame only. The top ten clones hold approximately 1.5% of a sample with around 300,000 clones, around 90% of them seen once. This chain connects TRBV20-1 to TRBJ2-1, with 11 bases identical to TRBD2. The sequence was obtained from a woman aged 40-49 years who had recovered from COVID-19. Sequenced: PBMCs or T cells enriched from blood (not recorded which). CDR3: CSASARLAGMDEQFF. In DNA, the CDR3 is TGCAGTGCTAGTGCTCGACTAGCGGGAATGGATGAGCAGTTCTTC.